These T cell receptor beta chains were read from a single sample in a study of cytomegalovirus exposure and HLA in healthy donors. Assay used: immunoSEQ multiplex PCR; TCRdb lists only in-frame clones, some missing. The table includes 130,000 to 150,000 clones, approximately 80% detected once. Sequencing was carried out using PBMCs. The receptor set was obtained from a woman aged 55-69 years in good health and CMV-seropositive. CDR3s include the opening cysteine and the closing phenylalanine or tryptophan. A D gene is named only where the DNA matches it firmly. Size is stated for part of the rows, as once, few or many counts, or as a class when the clone is expanded.

CDR3aa: CASSSTAYNEQFF
CDR3nt: TGTGCCAGCAGTTCTACAGCCTACAATGAGCAGTTCTTC
j_gene: TRBJ2-1
d_gene: NA
abundance: NA
v_gene: TRBV28

CDR3aa: CASSYSMRPYEQYF
CDR3nt: TGTGCCAGCAGTTACTCCATGAGGCCCTACGAGCAGTACTTC
j_gene: TRBJ2-7
d_gene: NA
abundance: NA
v_gene: TRBV6-5

CDR3aa: CSVAERLGNQPQHF
CDR3nt: TGCAGCGTTGCGGAGCGACTCGGCAATCAGCCCCAGCATTTT
j_gene: TRBJ1-5
d_gene: NA
abundance: NA
v_gene: TRBV29-1

CDR3aa: CASSPDRYTGELFF
CDR3nt: TGTGCCAGCAGTCCGGACAGGTACACCGGGGAGCTGTTTTTT
j_gene: TRBJ2-2
d_gene: TRBD1
abundance: NA
v_gene: TRBV28

CDR3aa: CASSSRQGYDTQYF
CDR3nt: TGTGCCAGCAGTTCCCGACAGGGGTATGATACGCAGTATTTT
j_gene: TRBJ2-3
d_gene: TRBD1
abundance: once
v_gene: TRBV6-8

CDR3aa: CASSPRGSGSLEQYF
CDR3nt: TGTGCCAGCTCACCACGGGGTAGCGGGAGCCTCGAGCAGTACTTC
j_gene: TRBJ2-7
d_gene: TRBD2
abundance: NA
v_gene: TRBV18

CDR3aa: CASSSIRGASSGNTIYF
CDR3nt: TGTGCCAGCAGTTCAATTCGCGGGGCCAGCTCTGGAAACACCATATATTTT
j_gene: TRBJ1-3
d_gene: NA
abundance: few
v_gene: TRBV28

CDR3aa: CASRNPPTGGNEQYF
CDR3nt: TGTGCCAGTAGAAACCCCCCGACAGGGGGAAACGAGCAGTACTTC
j_gene: TRBJ2-7
d_gene: TRBD1
abundance: once
v_gene: TRBV19

CDR3aa: CASSETYEQYF
CDR3nt: TGTGCCAGCAGTGAGACATACGAGCAGTACTTC
j_gene: TRBJ2-7
d_gene: NA
abundance: NA
v_gene: TRBV25-1

CDR3aa: CASSIVMRDRFYSNQPQHF
CDR3nt: TGTGCCAGTAGTATAGTGATGAGGGACAGGTTTTATAGCAATCAGCCCCAGCATTTT
j_gene: TRBJ1-5
d_gene: TRBD1
abundance: NA
v_gene: TRBV19

CDR3aa: CASTLKGVVHEQFF
CDR3nt: TGTGCCAGCACCTTAAAGGGGGTGGTCCATGAGCAGTTCTTC
j_gene: TRBJ2-1
d_gene: NA
abundance: NA
v_gene: TRBV7-2

CDR3aa: CASSWTVTAYEQYF
CDR3nt: TGTGCCAGCAGTTGGACAGTTACCGCCTACGAGCAGTACTTC
j_gene: TRBJ2-7
d_gene: NA
abundance: NA
v_gene: TRBV27

CDR3aa: CSVGRGTGNTIYF
CDR3nt: TGCAGCGTTGGCAGGGGTACAGGAAACACCATATATTTT
j_gene: TRBJ1-3
d_gene: NA
abundance: NA
v_gene: TRBV29-1

CDR3aa: CASSPKTSVNTGELFF
CDR3nt: TGTGCCAGCAGTCCCAAGACTAGCGTGAACACCGGGGAGCTGTTTTTT
j_gene: TRBJ2-2
d_gene: TRBD2
abundance: NA
v_gene: TRBV7-2

CDR3aa: CSVEGPNTDTQYF
CDR3nt: TGCAGCGTTGAAGGGCCGAACACAGATACGCAGTATTTT
j_gene: TRBJ2-3
d_gene: NA
abundance: NA
v_gene: TRBV29-1

CDR3aa: CAIQPPGLAGGRGDMQYF
CDR3nt: TGTGCCATCCAACCCCCGGGACTAGCGGGAGGGCGAGGAGATATGCAGTATTTT
j_gene: TRBJ2-3
d_gene: TRBD2
abundance: NA
v_gene: TRBV28

CDR3aa: CAWSRQGATRDTQYF
CDR3nt: TGTGCCTGGAGTCGACAGGGGGCTACGAGAGATACGCAGTATTTT
j_gene: TRBJ2-3
d_gene: TRBD1
abundance: NA
v_gene: TRBV30

CDR3aa: CASSSRDRGRISGNTIYF
CDR3nt: TGTGCCAGCAGTTCACGGGACAGGGGACGAATCTCTGGAAACACCATATATTTT
j_gene: TRBJ1-3
d_gene: TRBD1
abundance: NA
v_gene: TRBV28

CDR3aa: CASSLTLPLGSTEAFF
CDR3nt: TGTGCCAGCAGCTTGACACTTCCTCTGGGGAGCACTGAAGCTTTCTTT
j_gene: TRBJ1-1
d_gene: NA
abundance: NA
v_gene: TRBV5-6

CDR3aa: CASSSRLAGGQEQYF
CDR3nt: TGTGCCAGCAGCTCAAGACTAGCGGGAGGTCAAGAGCAGTACTTC
j_gene: TRBJ2-7
d_gene: TRBD2
abundance: NA
v_gene: TRBV5-4

CDR3aa: CASSPRERTYEQYF
CDR3nt: TGTGCCAGCTCACCCCGAGAGAGAACCTACGAGCAGTACTTC
j_gene: TRBJ2-7
d_gene: NA
abundance: NA
v_gene: TRBV18

CDR3aa: CASSDGLGGVGQPQHF
CDR3nt: TGTGCCAGCAGTGACGGTTTAGGAGGGGTCGGTCAGCCCCAGCATTTT
j_gene: TRBJ1-5
d_gene: NA
abundance: once
v_gene: TRBV2

CDR3aa: CSARTSGRLRVRSTDTQYF
CDR3nt: TGCAGCGCGCGGACTAGCGGGAGGCTCCGCGTCAGAAGCACAGATACGCAGTATTTT
j_gene: TRBJ2-3
d_gene: TRBD2
abundance: NA
v_gene: TRBV29-1

CDR3aa: CASSQVPGYEQFF
CDR3nt: TGCGCCAGCAGCCAAGTTCCAGGGTATGAGCAGTTCTTC
j_gene: TRBJ2-1
d_gene: NA
abundance: NA
v_gene: TRBV4-3

CDR3aa: CASSFAPLSGDSYEQYF
CDR3nt: TGTGCCAGCAGCTTTGCCCCCCTTAGCGGGGACTCCTACGAGCAGTACTTC
j_gene: TRBJ2-7
d_gene: TRBD2
abundance: NA
v_gene: TRBV5-4

CDR3aa: CASGRTGGSNEQYF
CDR3nt: TGTGCCAGCGGGAGGACAGGGGGCTCCAACGAGCAGTACTTC
j_gene: TRBJ2-7
d_gene: TRBD1
abundance: NA
v_gene: TRBV6-1

CDR3aa: CASSIGAGGTDTQYF
CDR3nt: TGTGCCAGTAGTATAGGGGCGGGAGGCACAGATACGCAGTATTTT
j_gene: TRBJ2-3
d_gene: TRBD2
abundance: NA
v_gene: TRBV19

CDR3aa: CASSLDRNYGYTF
CDR3nt: TGTGCCAGCAGTTTGGACAGAAACTATGGCTACACCTTC
j_gene: TRBJ1-2
d_gene: NA
abundance: NA
v_gene: TRBV28

CDR3aa: CASSLEVGRGNEQFF
CDR3nt: TGTGCCAGCAGCTTAGAAGTCGGGAGGGGTAATGAGCAGTTCTTC
j_gene: TRBJ2-1
d_gene: TRBD2
abundance: NA
v_gene: TRBV7-6

CDR3aa: CASSFGQFNTGELFF
CDR3nt: TGTGCCAGCAGCTTCGGACAGTTTAACACCGGGGAGCTGTTTTTT
j_gene: TRBJ2-2
d_gene: NA
abundance: NA
v_gene: TRBV11-1

CDR3aa: CASSQAQGAFYGYTF
CDR3nt: TGTGCCAGCAGCCAGGCACAGGGGGCGTTTTATGGCTACACCTTC
j_gene: TRBJ1-2
d_gene: TRBD1
abundance: once
v_gene: TRBV14

CDR3aa: CASRDSGTSHTGELFF
CDR3nt: TGTGCCTCCAGGGACTCAGGGACTTCGCACACCGGGGAGCTGTTTTTT
j_gene: TRBJ2-2
d_gene: NA
abundance: NA
v_gene: TRBV7-3

CDR3aa: CASSKGGSGIGELFF
CDR3nt: TGTGCCAGCAGCAAAGGCGGGAGCGGGATCGGGGAGCTGTTTTTT
j_gene: TRBJ2-2
d_gene: TRBD2
abundance: NA
v_gene: TRBV9

CDR3aa: CASSVGAGSLGDWTEAFF
CDR3nt: TGTGCCAGCAGCGTAGGCGCAGGCAGCTTGGGAGATTGGACTGAAGCTTTCTTT
j_gene: TRBJ1-1
d_gene: NA
abundance: once
v_gene: TRBV9

CDR3aa: CASSFVSSEDTEAFF
CDR3nt: TGCGCCAGCAGCTTCGTGTCGAGTGAGGACACTGAAGCTTTCTTT
j_gene: TRBJ1-1
d_gene: NA
abundance: NA
v_gene: TRBV5-1

CDR3aa: CASSLESGGAWGANVLTF
CDR3nt: TGTGCCAGCAGCTTAGAGTCAGGGGGCGCGTGGGGGGCCAACGTCCTGACTTTC
j_gene: TRBJ2-6
d_gene: TRBD1
abundance: NA
v_gene: TRBV11-2

CDR3aa: CAWSKGTGSWYEQYF
CDR3nt: TGTGCCTGGAGTAAGGGGACAGGGTCATGGTACGAGCAGTACTTC
j_gene: TRBJ2-7
d_gene: TRBD1
abundance: NA
v_gene: TRBV30

CDR3aa: CASSFLAGSGYEQYF
CDR3nt: TGTGCCAGCAGTTTTCTAGCGGGGAGCGGCTACGAGCAGTACTTC
j_gene: TRBJ2-7
d_gene: TRBD2
abundance: NA
v_gene: TRBV28

CDR3aa: CASSTRTGTNYNEQFF
CDR3nt: TGTGCCAGCAGCACCCGGACAGGGACTAATTACAATGAGCAGTTCTTC
j_gene: TRBJ2-1
d_gene: NA
abundance: NA
v_gene: TRBV7-6

CDR3aa: CASRRTGGTDTQYF
CDR3nt: TGTGCCAGCAGGAGGACAGGAGGCACAGATACGCAGTATTTT
j_gene: TRBJ2-3
d_gene: TRBD1
abundance: NA
v_gene: TRBV6-1

CDR3aa: CASSPDNQETQYF
CDR3nt: TGTGCCAGCAGCCCGGACAATCAAGAGACCCAGTACTTC
j_gene: TRBJ2-5
d_gene: NA
abundance: once
v_gene: TRBV5-6

CDR3aa: CASSLRASGIPGDEQFF
CDR3nt: TGTGCCAGCAGCTTAAGGGCTAGCGGGATTCCCGGGGACGAGCAGTTCTTC
j_gene: TRBJ2-1
d_gene: TRBD2
abundance: NA
v_gene: TRBV7-3

CDR3aa: CASSIEVAGRRHNEQFF
CDR3nt: TGTGCCAGTAGTATAGAAGTAGCGGGAAGGAGACACAATGAGCAGTTCTTC
j_gene: TRBJ2-1
d_gene: TRBD2
abundance: NA
v_gene: TRBV19

CDR3aa: CASSYGGPTVF
CDR3nt: TGTGCCAGCAGTTACGGCGGTCCCACGGTATTC
j_gene: TRBJ2-7
d_gene: NA
abundance: NA
v_gene: TRBV27

CDR3aa: CAWTSGSLSYEQYF
CDR3nt: TGTGCCTGGACTAGCGGGAGTCTCTCCTACGAGCAGTACTTC
j_gene: TRBJ2-7
d_gene: TRBD2
abundance: few
v_gene: TRBV30